This TCR beta chain was sequenced in a study of T cell responses to AZD1222 COVID-19 vaccine listed by TCRdb under 2021. Regarding the research as a whole: AZD1222 recipients given second doses at about 4 weeks or at about 12 weeks were pooled, since spike-specific TCR depth and breadth were not found to differ between the two schedules. A total of 230 to 250 trial participants underwent TCR sequencing, of whom approximately 200 had received two doses of AZD1222 and about 26 had received two doses of the MenACWY control vaccine. Enrollment into the trials was organized by age into subgroups of 18-55, 56-69 and 70-plus years, and those subgroups contained approximately 150, 30 and 60 TCR-sequenced participants, respectively.

The junction carries 7 bases between V and J, which are trimmed by 4 bases and 4 bases respectively. Including the terminal cysteine and phenylalanine, the CDR3 comprises 13 residues. CDR3 DNA only is kept here, 39 bases in frame from base 1. The CDR1 and CDR2 encoded by the germline V gene are MNHEY and SVGEGT. Sample time point, as interpreted from the label and publication: baseline before first vaccination. Vaccinee samples were obtained from the UK trials COV001 and COV002, which included a single-blind randomized controlled phase 2/3 trial of AZD1222 (ChAdOx1 nCoV-19) in healthy adults. For TCRbeta chain sequencing, PBMC samples were collected from trial participants at day 0 and at day 28 after the second dose. Concerning this clone itself: Its antigen is still unknown. Base qualities are not recorded, but no much larger clone differs from it by a single base.

Overall study results and their limits: Epitopes outside the regions mutated in the B.1.351 and B.1.1.7 variants were reportedly recognized by nearly half of the unique spike-specific TCRs. Because no samples from the day 14 peak response were available, repertoires could be characterized only after the peak T cell response. Only five or six AZD1222 recipients were SARS-CoV-2 seropositive at baseline, limiting conclusions about previously exposed vaccinees. The 56-69-year group was small, and its depth increase did not reach significance, likely because of low power. Vaccine-associated CD4 TCRs spanned the whole spike protein, with dominant responses in regions 160-218 and 743-854. Participants were mostly white British and included more females than males, and it was suggested by the authors that clonal diversity may have been underestimated. After two AZD1222 doses, both the breadth and the depth of spike-specific TCRs were significantly higher than at day 0 and than in MenACWY recipients.

The CDR3 regions of human TCRbeta chains were analyzed by immunosequencing. The original methods were these. TCRs in the repertoires were compared against a reference library of SARS-CoV-2-specific TCRs that had been generated with the MIRA antigen-specificity platform. Breadth meant the fraction of unique TCRs that were SARS-CoV-2-associated, whereas depth meant the fraction of total T cells that were SARS-CoV-2-associated. Each spike-specific TCR was assigned to its reactive spike region and to a CD4 or CD8 class using the MIRA data. Log10-transformed breadth and depth values were compared by one-way ANOVA with Sidak's multiple comparisons tests. The clones in this table, taken by TCRdb from immuneACCESS, are in-frame only. Not every clone is retained; where verified, under half of the shortfall comes from an unresolved V gene, and the cause of the rest is unknown. That table furnishes V, J and clone size, whereas the DNA furnished D and trimming. The sample profile shows around 92,000 clones; 90% to 95% of them were found once. The biggest ten clones account for 6.5% to 8.5% of the sample.

This sequence originates from an adult in good health. The V and J genes are TRBV6-2 or TRBV6-3 and TRBJ2-2; the D gene cannot be resolved reliably. The sequenced sample was peripheral blood, obtained on day 0 of AZD1222 vaccination. The nucleotide sequence is given as TGTGCCAGCAGTTGGGCTTTCACCGGGGAGCTGTTTTTT. The translation is CASSWAFTGELFF.